This T cell receptor beta chain was identified in a study of blood T cell repertoires in COVID-19. Study as a whole: The United States, Italy and Spain were the sources of the acute and convalescent COVID-19 samples. Sources were T cells, B-cell-depleted T cells, or PBMCs; the material itself was cDNA or gDNA.

Original handling: Estimation of nucleated cell counts was performed using reference gene primer amplification. Using immunoSEQ multiplex PCR, the repertoire was profiled, and TCRdb retains in-frame clones only, with some absent. That table furnishes V, J and clone size, whereas the DNA furnished D and trimming. The table lists about 240,000 clones, about 79% of them singletons. The CDR3 is made up of 14 amino acids. V lost 10 bases to trimming and J lost 4 bases, with 16 bases between them. The germline gives CDR1 MDHEN, CDR2 SYDVKM. This chain connects TRBV28 to TRBJ1-4, with D possibly being TRBD1 (5 bases). The sample consisted of peripheral blood. This TCR derives from a woman aged 80 or over with acute or convalescent COVID-19. The CDR3: CATRGEGINEKLFF. Written as DNA, the CDR3 is TGTGCCACTCGGGGGGAGGGGATTAATGAAAAACTGTTTTTT.